This T cell receptor beta chain appears in the sequencing data of a study of regulatory T cells in long-lasting Graves disease (dated by TCRdb to about 2021). For the wider study: Antithyroid drugs had been taken for less than 3 months by newly diagnosed Graves' disease patients. A total of roughly 33 samples underwent TCR sequencing: about 13 from persistent and about 20 from newly diagnosed Graves' disease patients. This study used TCR sequencing and RNA sequencing of peripheral blood to compare persistent Graves' disease patients against newly diagnosed Graves' disease patients. The study was conducted in China and was registered as a clinical trial.

The sample's time point label, in plain terms: newly diagnosed GD, antithyroid drugs for less than 3 months. For both TCR sequencing and RNA sequencing, RNA was extracted from PBMCs in TRIzol. Graves' disease was diagnosed according to American Thyroid Association guidelines. Patients for the study were recruited at an endocrinology department in Xi'an, China. Each patient gave roughly 10 milliliters of peripheral blood, collected in an EDTA anticoagulant tube. Ficoll Paque Plus density gradient separation was used to isolate PBMCs, and no further T cell sorting was performed. An Agilent 2100 Bioanalyzer and agarose gel were used to check RNA quality, and a NanoDrop 2000 was used to measure RNA concentration. The paper's findings and limits, for the study overall: A larger number of public clonotypes was shared among persistent patients (approximately 3,000) than among newly diagnosed patients (about 990). Sequencing and analysis were restricted to the TCR beta chain. The authors noted that the small sample size was a limitation that may lower accuracy. Because the primary lesion, thyroid tissue, could not be accessed, the study looked at peripheral blood alone. Lower TCR Shannon entropy and fewer highly expanded clones were observed in persistent Graves' disease patients than in newly diagnosed patients, which suggested clonal expansion. Persistent disease showed preferential use of TRBV28, TRBJ1-2 and TRBJ2-5, whereas newly diagnosed disease favored TRBV20-1 and TRBJ2-1.

The method was multiplex PCR. The run used an Illumina HiSeq 4000. To build TCR beta libraries, CDR3 regions were amplified by Arm-PCR using iRepertoire HTBI primers. Before sequencing, the PCR products went through gel purification. On the study's bioinformatics: Across samples, fewer than 70 TRBV and approximately 15 TRBJ segments were identified and used for gene usage analysis of CDR3 amino acid clonotypes. COPE and FqMerger were used to merge the filtered high-quality paired reads into contigs. BLAST was used to align contigs to IMGT TRBV, TRBD and TRBJ reference genes, with CDR3 defined following IMGT. Highly expanded clones were defined as clonotypes with a frequency above 0.1%. Shannon entropy served as the measure of repertoire diversity, while the Gini coefficient captured V-J evenness. Public clonotypes were defined as clonotypes shared by more than one individual. The public reads were quality trimmed at Q25 with fastp and then assembled into clones with MiXCR by TCRdb, keeping productive beta chains. For every CDR3 protein sequence, its rows merge into one entry that carries the most common genes and DNA. TCRdb's processing, not the authors', yielded these V and J calls. The sample profile shows 400,000 to 500,000 distinct CDR3 sequences; roughly 15% of them were found once. Together, the top ten hold about 11% of the sample.

Concerning this clonotype itself: Its binding antigen is unknown. A junction end diverges from the germline sequence, so it may reflect a read error.

Spanning cysteine to phenylalanine, the CDR3 consists of 19 amino acids. Only the CDR3 DNA stays, 57 bases, in frame from base 1. CDR1 and CDR2 were assigned from the germline V gene as LGHNA and YSLEER. These same records also appear under a second study, on T cells in Graves' hyperthyroidism and ophthalmopathy. Taken from the second paper: Stable Graves' hyperthyroidism was defined as no progression to ophthalmopathy during 18 months of follow-up. Hyperthyroidism patients were aged 18 to 65 years and newly diagnosed, with disease duration of less than 2 months. Exclusion was applied to patients with uncontrolled infections, other autoimmune diseases, pregnancy or lactation. Diagnoses relied on clinical symptoms, serum thyroxine and TRAb, thyroid ultrasound and orbital computed tomography. A first-round RT-PCR of the TCR CDR3 used the HTBI primer set with the Qiagen OneStep RT-PCR kit. Most expanded thyroid clonotypes (frequency above 0.001) were also detected in blood, suggesting blood repertoires may reflect thyroid immune responses. A 13 V-J signature model separated ophthalmopathy from stable hyperthyroidism, with roughly 88% sensitivity and 81.08% specificity in cross-validation and 80%/75% in testing. During validation, the model predicted progression to ophthalmopathy a median of about 6.3 months ahead of onset, with 60% to 71% sensitivity and about 75% specificity. To identify TCR V-J signatures that set the groups apart, the researchers used a discovery cohort of more than 95 patients, made up of approximately 43 with Graves' ophthalmopathy and 55 to 65 with stable Graves' hyperthyroidism. An independent validation cohort of 18 to 20 hyperthyroidism patients and approximately 16 patients who later progressed to ophthalmopathy tested prospective prediction of ophthalmopathy. For training and testing, the 100 or so patients in the discovery cohort were randomly divided in a 7:3 ratio. In several Graves' hyperthyroidism patients, the study also compared T-cell repertoires from thyroid tissue with T-cell repertoires from blood. Following sampling, methimazole starting at 30 mg daily was given to hyperthyroidism patients, and high-dose intravenous methylprednisolone was given to ophthalmopathy patients. Libraries were constructed in a second round of multiplex PCR, after which size selection and purification were carried out. Paired-end sequencing of the libraries was performed with 100 bp reads on an Illumina HiSeq2000. Raw data were processed with SOAPnuke, discarding reads with adapters, uncalled bases, mean Phred below 15, or no exact constant-primer or identifier match. COPE v1.2.5 was used to merge the high-quality paired reads, and each unique nucleotide sequence was defined as a clonotype. MiTCR v1.1 was used to align the clonotypes against IMGT TRBV, TRBD and TRBJ reference segments. Analysis was restricted to V-J combinations with a frequency above 0.0001, which covered 99.2% of repertoires. A TCS score was defined as the ratio between F50 (clonal expansion) and ExV (chaos), using BLOSUM62-based TCRdist between CDR3 peptides within each V-J. Welch's t-statistics and random forest reduced 500 to 550 V-J features to roughly 13, which were used in a naive Bayes classifier (R e1071). Sample size was not statistically predetermined, and blinding of investigators to group allocation was not performed. The paper reports TCR Vbeta CDR3 sequencing of approximately 140 peripheral blood samples: 40 to 45 ophthalmopathy, over 70 hyperthyroidism and about 17 progressor patients.

The sample in question was peripheral blood mononuclear cells (PBMCs), obtained at new diagnosis, from a patient treated with antithyroid drugs. This TCR was recovered from a woman in her twenties or thirties with Graves disease. Donor details come from another sample of the same person, matched by shared clones. The rearranged chain carries TRBV4-3 and TRBJ1-6; tentative D gene TRBD1, with 6 bases matching. The DNA reads as follows: TGCGCCGGCAGCCAACGCGGACAGCGAGCGAGCTCCTATAATTCACCCCTCCACTTT. It translates to CAGSQRGQRASSYNSPLHF.